This is a list of T cell receptor beta chains from one sample in a study of T-cell memory formation after mild COVID-19. Each CDR3 protein gets one entry after TCRdb re-called the 5' RACE reads with MiXCR. Of roughly 42,000 distinct CDR3 sequences in the sample, approximately 7% are singletons; the top ten hold less than 1.5%. Specimen: PBMCs or a T cell subset sorted from them (not recorded which). These receptors all come from a man aged 18 to 35 who had mild COVID-19 (a few samples of this study predate the infection). Cell type and time point are not known. Both conserved end residues are part of each CDR3. The D gene is left open where the match is weak. Rows give clone size only sometimes, using once, few, many, or a class for an expanded clone.

v_call,j_call,clone_size,d_call,cdr3_nt,cdr3_aa
TRBV20-1,TRBJ2-4,-,TRBD2,TGCAGTGCTAGAGATTCCCAGCGGGGGGTCCGAGCCAAAAACATTCAGTACTTC,CSARDSQRGVRAKNIQYF
TRBV5-5,TRBJ1-5,many,TRBD1,TGTGCCAGCAGCCCTTGGGACAGTTCGAGGACATATAGCAATCAGCCCCAGCATTTT,CASSPWDSSRTYSNQPQHF
TRBV10-3,TRBJ2-5,few,TRBD2,TGTGCCATCAGTATAGCGGGGGGAGAGACCCAGTACTTC,CAISIAGGETQYF
TRBV4-3,TRBJ2-3,-,-,TGCGCCAGCAGCCGAGGAACGGGGGCCCTCGGCACAGATACGCAGTATTTT,CASSRGTGALGTDTQYF
TRBV20-1,TRBJ2-7,-,-,TGCAGTGCTAGTGGGGTGGGAACCCCCTACGAGCAGTACTTC,CSASGVGTPYEQYF
TRBV12-3/TRBV12-4,TRBJ2-1,many,TRBD2,TGTGCCAGCAGTTTTGGAGCGGGGCAATACAATGAGCAGTTCTTC,CASSFGAGQYNEQFF
TRBV20-1,TRBJ1-2,-,TRBD1,TGCAGTGCTACGCTAGGGACAGCCCAAGGGTATGGCTACACCTTC,CSATLGTAQGYGYTF
TRBV6-5,TRBJ2-5,-,TRBD1,TGTGCCAGCAGGGCCGGGACAGTGAGGACCCAGTACTTC,CASRAGTVRTQYF
TRBV2,TRBJ1-5,few,-,TGTGCCAGCACTATGCAGGGTCGTCAGCCCCAGCATTTT,CASTMQGRQPQHF
TRBV11-2,TRBJ2-2,many,-,TGTGCCAGCAGCTTAGATGGGGCGCCCGGGGAGCTGTTTTTT,CASSLDGAPGELFF
TRBV12-3/TRBV12-4,TRBJ2-3,many,TRBD1,TGTGCCAGCAGGAACAGGGGAGTGGCAGATACGCAGTATTTT,CASRNRGVADTQYF